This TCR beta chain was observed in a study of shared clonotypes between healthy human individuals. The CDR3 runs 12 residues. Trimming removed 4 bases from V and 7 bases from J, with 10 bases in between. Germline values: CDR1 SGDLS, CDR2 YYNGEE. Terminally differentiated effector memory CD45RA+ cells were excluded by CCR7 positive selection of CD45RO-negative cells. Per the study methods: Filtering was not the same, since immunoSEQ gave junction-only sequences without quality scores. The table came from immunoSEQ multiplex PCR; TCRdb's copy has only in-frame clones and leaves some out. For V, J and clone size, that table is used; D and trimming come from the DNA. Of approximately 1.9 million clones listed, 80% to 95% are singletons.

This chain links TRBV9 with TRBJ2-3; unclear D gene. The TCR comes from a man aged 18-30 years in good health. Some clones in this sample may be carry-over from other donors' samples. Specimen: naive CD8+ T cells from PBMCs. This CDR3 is CASSPETYTQYF. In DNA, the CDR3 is TGTGCCAGCAGCCCCGAGACCTATACGCAGTATTTT. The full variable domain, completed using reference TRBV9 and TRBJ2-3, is DSGVTQTPKHLITATGQRVTLRCSPRSGDLSVYWYQQSLDQGLQFLIQYYNGEERAKGNILERFSAQQFPDLHSELNLSSLELGDSALYFCASSPETYTQYFGPGTRLTVL.